This TCR beta chain came from a study of T-cell memory formation after mild COVID-19 (dated by TCRdb to about 2021). Background on the whole study: TCR sequence clusters from the two donors were found to be largely donor specific. The cohort comprised two young, previously healthy adult volunteers, one female and one male. Longitudinal TCRalpha and TCRbeta repertoire sequencing tracked T-cell clones expanding and contracting after mild COVID-19 in a couple of donors.

CDR1 SGHRS and CDR2 YFSETQ are derived from the germline V gene. The CDR3 holds 15 amino acids from the cysteine to the phenylalanine. CDR3 DNA is the only sequence kept; it has 45 bases, read in frame from the first base. Trimming removed 4 bases from V and 3 bases from J; the gene matches leave 7 bases unexplained. Data came from an Illumina NovaSeq 6000. TCRalpha and TCRbeta cDNA libraries were built by 5'RACE with constant-segment primers, adding sample barcodes and unique molecular identifiers. Trizol reagent was used to extract RNA from every sample. Libraries were amplified in two PCR steps, with a second sample barcode and Illumina TruSeq adapters added in the second step. Sequencing of libraries was performed on an Illumina NovaSeq with 2 x 150 bp paired-end reads. On the authors' methods: Reads were demultiplexed and collapsed into UMI-guided consensus sequences with migec v1.2.7. Using mixcr v2.1.11, the UMI consensuses were aligned to TRA and TRB V and J templates and assembled into clonotypes. Clonotypes were classified as expanded or contracted when called significant by both edgeR and NoisET, with noise models trained on biological replicates. For edgeR calls, the thresholds were a false discovery rate-adjusted p below 0.01 and a log2 fold-change of 1. PCA with hierarchical clustering of max-normalized trajectories of the 1000 most abundant clonotypes was used as exploratory dynamics analysis. Each responding clone was given a CD4 or CD8 phenotype based on the CD4+ and CD8+ repertoires, which had been sequenced separately. TCRdb redid the processing of the public reads, applying fastp at Q25 and MiXCR, and retained in-frame beta chains. Here each entry gathers all rows of one CDR3 protein and keeps the most common genes and DNA. These V and J calls are TCRdb output, not the study's own analysis. The sample has about 470,000 distinct CDR3 sequences on record, roughly 23% of them singletons. The ten largest account for approximately 12% of the sample.

Broad study findings and their caveats: Clones that contracted from day 15 to 85 showed balanced CD4/CD8 phenotypes, whereas a second wave of clones that expanded from day 15 to 37 leaned towards CD4+. Contracting CD4+ clones were found mainly in CM and EM memory subsets, while CD8+ clones were enriched in EMRA. Only a couple of mild cases were covered in the study, and larger cohorts including severe cases with pre-infection samples were considered necessary. The detection of some responding clones in pre-infection memory suggests that pre-existing cross-reactive memory T cells joined the SARS-CoV-2 response. The second-wave clones that peaked on day 37 were not confirmed to be SARS-CoV-2 specific.

On this clonotype itself: Its antigen target is currently unknown. No base quality values were provided; no much bigger clone lies one nucleotide off.

Ficoll-Paque density gradient centrifugation was the method used to isolate PBMCs. This sequence uses TRBV5-1 and TRBJ2-3; the central 8 bases match TRBD1. The receptor was isolated from an adult woman who had mild COVID-19 (a few samples of this study predate the infection). The sample titles of this study are shuffled in the database, so cell type and time point are left out; the donor was told from shared clones. Sequencing used PBMCs or a T cell subset sorted from them (not recorded which). CDR3 reads: CASSRGTGATDTQYF. The sequence in DNA is TGCGCCAGCAGCCGAGGGACAGGAGCTACAGATACGCAGTATTTT.